Listed here is a single T cell receptor (beta chain). This CDR3 spans 13 amino acids. Germline loops: CDR1 MNHEY, CDR2 SMNVEV (reference sequence). Trimming pared 5 bases from V and 5 bases from J, leaving 12 bases between. This sample is drawn from a study of blood T cell repertoires in COVID-19. Study as a whole: The samples span acute and convalescent COVID-19 from the United States, Italy and Spain. The analysed material was cDNA or gDNA that came from T cells, B-cell-depleted T cells, or PBMCs.

The authors' processing: Reference gene primer amplification gave estimated nucleated cell counts. The assay was immunoSEQ multiplex PCR, and TCRdb's table has in-frame clones only and misses some. For V, J and clone size, that table is used; D and trimming come from the DNA. The sample carries approximately 89,000 clones, roughly 84% recorded once. The sample taken for sequencing was peripheral blood. The chain is built from TRBV27 and TRBJ1-1, with D maybe TRBD1 (5 bases). This clonotype was obtained from a woman aged 70 to 79 with acute or convalescent COVID-19. Here the CDR3 DNA reads TGTGCCAGCAGTCCTCCCCGGGGGACTGAAGCTTTCTTT. Translating gives CASSPPRGTEAFF.